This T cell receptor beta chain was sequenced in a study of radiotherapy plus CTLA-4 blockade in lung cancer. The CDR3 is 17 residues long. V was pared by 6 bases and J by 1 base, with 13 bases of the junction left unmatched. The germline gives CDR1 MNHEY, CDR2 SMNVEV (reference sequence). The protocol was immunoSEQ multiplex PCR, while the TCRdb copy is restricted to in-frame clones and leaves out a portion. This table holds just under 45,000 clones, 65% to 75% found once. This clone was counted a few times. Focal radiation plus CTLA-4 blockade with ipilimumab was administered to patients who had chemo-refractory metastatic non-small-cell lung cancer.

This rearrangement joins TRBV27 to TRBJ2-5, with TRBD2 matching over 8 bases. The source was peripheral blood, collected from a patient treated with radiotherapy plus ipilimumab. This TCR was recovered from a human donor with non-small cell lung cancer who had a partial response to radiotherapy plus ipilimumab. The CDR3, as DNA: TGTGCCAGCAGAGAGGGGATACCGGGGGGGCCCCAAGAGACCCAGTACTTC. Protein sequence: CASREGIPGGPQETQYF.